This T cell receptor beta chain was documented in a study of blood T cell repertoires in COVID-19. Libraries were prepared by immunoSEQ multiplex PCR; TCRdb keeps only in-frame clonotypes and omits some of them. The repertoire holds around 310,000 clones, with over 75% as singletons. This CDR3 comprises 15 residues. The germline V gene has CDR1 MNHEY and CDR2 SVGAGI. Trimming pared 6 bases from V and 4 bases from J, leaving 19 bases between. Resolution of symptoms, clearance, or two negative PCRs was present in recovered Cohort 3 donors. This sequence originates from a man younger than 40 who had recovered from COVID-19. The sample comprised PBMCs or T cells enriched from blood (not recorded which). The genes are TRBV6-5 and TRBJ2-7; D perhaps matches TRBD2 (5 bases). The CDR3 is CASRALDKGIYEQYF. CDR3 bases: TGTGCCAGCAGAGCACTAGACAAAGGGATTTACGAGCAGTACTTC.